These 6 T cell receptor beta chains were all obtained from the same sample, sequenced in a study of T cells in Graves' hyperthyroidism and ophthalmopathy. Researchers amplified the TCR beta CDR3 regions from RNA transcripts. Carried out on the TCR CDR3, a first-round RT-PCR used the HTBI primer set. TCRdb recomputed calls from the multiplex PCR reads with MiXCR, one row per CDR3 protein. In the table there are a few hundred thousand distinct CDR3 sequences, around 18% of which are singletons. Specimen: blood. Receptors originate from a woman in her thirties or forties with Graves' ophthalmopathy.

Many counts were recorded for this clonotype. The chain links TRBV10-2 to TRBJ1-5; a possible D gene is TRBD1 (6 bases). The CDR3 covers 15 residues. Trimming removed 7 bases from V and 0 bases from J, with 13 bases in between. In germline, CDR1 is WSHSY, CDR2 SAAADI. CDR3 coding DNA: TGCGCCAGCACCCGGGACAAGACTAGCAATCAGCCCCAGCATTTT. Translating it yields CASTRDKTSNQPQHF.

The CDR3 sequence is CASSYLGARGPYYGYTF. The CDR3 region has the DNA TGTGCCAGCAGTTACCTCGGCGCGAGGGGGCCGTACTATGGCTACACCTTC. The chain joins TRBV6-2 or TRBV6-3 to TRBJ1-2; 7 nucleotides align to TRBD1. CDR1 and CDR2 (germline): MNHEY, SVGEGT. With 2 bases clipped from V and 3 bases from J, the junction kept 12 bases outside the gene matches. The CDR3 runs 17 residues.

The rearrangement uses TRBV28 and TRBJ2-5; 9 nucleotides align to TRBD1. V trimming: 3 bases; J trimming: 3 bases; junction bases outside the gene matches: 5. The CDR3 is 15 residues long. Germline V CDR1 and CDR2: MDHEN, SYDVKM. The CDR3 nucleotides are TGTGCCAGCAGTTTTGTCGACAGGGGGAAAGAGACCCAGTACTTC. It yields the protein CASSFVDRGKETQYF.

This clonotype has ten or more counts. The chain combines TRBV20-1 with TRBJ1-1; D is perhaps TRBD1 (5 bases). V dropped 3 bases and J dropped 3 bases, with 8 bases sitting between them. The CDR3 length is 12 residues. Germline V CDR1 and CDR2: DFQATT, SNEGSKA (reference sequence). DNA of the CDR3: TGCAGTGCTAGCCTCAGGGACACTGAAGCTTTCTTT. This translates into CSASLRDTEAFF.

This clonotype was observed at least ten times. The rearrangement uses TRBV20-1 and TRBJ2-7, with a weak D call TRBD1 (5 bases). The CDR3 consists of 14 residues. V was pared by 3 bases and J by 4 bases, with 16 bases between. Looked up from germline, CDR1 is DFQATT and CDR2 is SNEGSKA (reference sequence). The CDR3 DNA sequence: TGCAGTGCTAGGGTTGCAGGGATGCGGTACGAGCAGTACTTC. This translates into CSARVAGMRYEQYF.

In its sample, this clonotype was seen many times. V gene TRBV11-2 combines with J gene TRBJ2-7; D not certain. With 0 bases removed from V and 3 bases from J, the gap between germline ends came to 3 bases. This CDR3 region has 12 residues. Germline V gene sequence: CDR1 SGHAT, CDR2 FQNNGV. The CDR3 DNA reads as TGTGCCAGCAGCTTAGATGGCTACGAGCAGTACTTC. Translating it yields CASSLDGYEQYF.